One sample yielded the 8 T cell receptor beta chains listed below, sequenced in a study of shared clonotypes between healthy human individuals. Generated by immunoSEQ multiplex PCR, the TCRdb table keeps only in-frame clones and is missing some. The data hold 850,000 to 1,200,000 clones, with roughly 80% observed a single time. The source material was memory CD4+ T cells sorted from blood. As to subset: CD45RA-negative fraction. Every receptor here comes from a man aged 18 to 35 in good health.

In regard to this clone: Compared with germline, one end of the junction differs, possibly owing to a read error. Other nucleotide sequences in the sample specify the same CDR3. The chain recombines TRBV30 with TRBJ1-4, with 10 bases that match TRBD1. Germline CDR1 and CDR2: GTSNPN and SVGIG (reference sequence). This CDR3 spans 13 amino acids. The CDR3 reads CAWTGTGVEKLFF. As DNA, the CDR3 is TGTGCTTGGACGGGGACAGGGGTCGAAAAACTGTTTTTT.

This clone was recorded once. This chain uses TRBV7-3 with TRBJ2-3, with 7 nucleotides matching TRBD2. The CDR3 contains 15 residues. CDR1 is SGHTA and CDR2 is FQGTGA in the germline V gene. V lost 6 bases and J lost 0; bases outside the gene matches: 6. The CDR3 sequence: CASSYGLGSTDTQYF. The CDR3 DNA sequence: TGTGCCAGCAGTTACGGACTAGGAAGCACAGATACGCAGTATTTT.

The rearrangement links TRBV18 to TRBJ2-3; D remains ambiguous. V was cut by 2 bases and J by 4 bases, with 10 bases left in between. In germline, CDR1 is KGHSH, CDR2 LQKENI. The CDR3 runs 14 residues. The CDR3, as DNA: TGTGCCAGCTCACCAAACTGGGGTTCAGATACGCAGTATTTT. It is translated as CASSPNWGSDTQYF.

The rearrangement links TRBV5-4 to TRBJ2-1, with D possibly TRBD2 on 6 matching bases. The CDR3 consists of 17 residues. V lost 4 bases and J 0 bases, leaving 17 bases between the germline ends. The V gene's germline CDR1 is SGHNT and CDR2 YYREEE (reference sequence). The CDR3: CASSTGTLKSSYNEQFF. In DNA form, the CDR3 reads TGTGCCAGCAGCACCGGGACTCTGAAAAGCTCCTACAATGAGCAGTTCTTC.

This clone has more than one count but fewer than ten. The chain employs TRBV27 and TRBJ2-5; 10 bases are shared with TRBD1. V shed 7 bases and J 4 bases; nucleotides not matched to a gene: 9. This CDR3 is 15 amino acids long. Germline V lookup: CDR1 MNHEY, CDR2 SMNVEV (reference sequence). The CDR3 nucleotides are TGTGCCAGCATCTCCGGGACAGGGGTGGGAGAGACCCAGTACTTC. Its translation: CASISGTGVGETQYF.

This clone showed up just a few times. The chain has TRBV7-2 and TRBJ2-1, with a possible D match to TRBD1 (6 bases). Trimming took 1 base from V and 8 from J, leaving 15 bases between them. The germline gives CDR1 SGHTA, CDR2 FQGNSA. The CDR3 extends over 15 amino acids. CDR3 sequence (DNA): TGTGCCAGCAGCTTAGGTTCCACAGGGAGCGATGAGCAGTTCTTC. Its translation is CASSLGSTGSDEQFF.

In the case of this clone: Other DNA sequences in the same sample also yield this CDR3. The V call is TRBV7-9, the J call TRBJ1-2, with 8 bases aligning to TRBD1. CDR1 and CDR2 from the germline V gene are SEHNR and FQNEAQ (reference sequence). This CDR3 spans 14 amino acids. Losses at the gene ends were 2 bases for V and 4 bases for J; bases not matched to a gene: 3. The CDR3 reads CASSLQGAGYGYTF. The DNA for the CDR3 is TGTGCCAGCAGCTTACAGGGGGCTGGCTATGGCTACACCTTC.

This clone was recorded a few times. J is TRBJ1-4 and V is TRBV30; D call uncertain. The length of the CDR3 is 13 residues. Germline V gene lookup returns CDR1 GTSNPN and CDR2 SVGIG (reference sequence). The V and J ends lost 1 base and 10 bases respectively, with 13 bases between them. This CDR3 reads CAWSGRTGLKLFF. The DNA of the CDR3 is TGTGCCTGGAGTGGCCGGACCGGGCTAAAACTGTTTTTT.